This TCR beta chain was recovered during a study of blood T cell repertoires in COVID-19. Across the study: Sources were T cells, B-cell-depleted T cells, or PBMCs; the material itself was cDNA or gDNA.

V lost 0 bases to trimming and J lost 1 base; unmatched junction nucleotides: 9. The CDR3 totals 17 residues. Germline CDR1 and CDR2: MNHEY and SVGEGT. This clone was recorded a few times. Under the authors' procedure: Scientists estimated how many nucleated cells there were by amplifying reference gene primers. This table comes from immunoSEQ multiplex PCR, and its TCRdb copy is limited to in-frame clones, with some not included. That table is the source of V, J and clone size, and D and trimming were worked out from the DNA. This table holds about 250,000 clones, around 80% found once. This rearrangement joins TRBV6-2 or TRBV6-3 to TRBJ2-7; 7 bases align to TRBD2. The source material was peripheral blood. The receptor's source is a man older than 75 with acute or convalescent COVID-19. The CDR3: CASSYSPRAGPSYEQYF. CDR3 DNA sequence: TGTGCCAGCAGTTACTCCCCCCGAGCGGGGCCATCCTACGAGCAGTACTTC.